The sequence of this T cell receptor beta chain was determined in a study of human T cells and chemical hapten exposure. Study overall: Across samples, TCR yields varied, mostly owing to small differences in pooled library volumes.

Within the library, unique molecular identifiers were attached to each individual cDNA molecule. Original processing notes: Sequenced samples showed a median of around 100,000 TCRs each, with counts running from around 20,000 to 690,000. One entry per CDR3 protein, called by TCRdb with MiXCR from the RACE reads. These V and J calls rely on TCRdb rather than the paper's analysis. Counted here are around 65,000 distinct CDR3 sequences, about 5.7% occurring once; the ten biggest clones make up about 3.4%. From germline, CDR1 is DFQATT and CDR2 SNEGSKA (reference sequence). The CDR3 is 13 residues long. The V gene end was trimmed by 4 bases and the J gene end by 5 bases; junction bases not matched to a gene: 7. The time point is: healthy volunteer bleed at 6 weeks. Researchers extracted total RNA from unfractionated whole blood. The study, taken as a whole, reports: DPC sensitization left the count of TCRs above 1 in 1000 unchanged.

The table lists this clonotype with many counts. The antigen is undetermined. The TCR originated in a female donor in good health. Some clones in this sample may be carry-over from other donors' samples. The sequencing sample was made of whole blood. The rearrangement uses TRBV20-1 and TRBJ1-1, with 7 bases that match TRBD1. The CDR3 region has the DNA TGCAGTGCTACAGAGGGGGCGAGGACTGAAGCTTTCTTT. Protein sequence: CSATEGARTEAFF.